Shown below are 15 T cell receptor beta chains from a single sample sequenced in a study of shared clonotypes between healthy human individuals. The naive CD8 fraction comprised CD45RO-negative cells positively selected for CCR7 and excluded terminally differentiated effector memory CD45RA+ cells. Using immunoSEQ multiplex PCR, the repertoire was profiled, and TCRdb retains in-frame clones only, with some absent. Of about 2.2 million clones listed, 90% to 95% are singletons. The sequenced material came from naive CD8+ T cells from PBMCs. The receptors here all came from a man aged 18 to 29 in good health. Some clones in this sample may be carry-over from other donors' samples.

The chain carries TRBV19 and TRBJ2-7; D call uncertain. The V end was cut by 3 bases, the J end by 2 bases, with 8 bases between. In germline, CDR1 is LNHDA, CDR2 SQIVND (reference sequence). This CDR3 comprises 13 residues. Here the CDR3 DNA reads TGTGCCAGTAGTATTTTCCACCCCTACGAGCAGTACTTC. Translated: CASSIFHPYEQYF.

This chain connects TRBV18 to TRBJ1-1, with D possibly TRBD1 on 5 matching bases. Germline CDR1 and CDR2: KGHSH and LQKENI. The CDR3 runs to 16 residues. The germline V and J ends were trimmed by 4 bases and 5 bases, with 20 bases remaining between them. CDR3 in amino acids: CASSLDHGAANTEAFF. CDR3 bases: TGTGCCAGCTCACTTGACCACGGGGCTGCGAATACTGAAGCTTTCTTT. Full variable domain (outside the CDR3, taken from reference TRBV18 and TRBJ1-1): NAGVMQNPRHLVRRRGQEARLRCSPMKGHSHVYWYRQLPEEGLKFMVYLQKENIIDESGMPKERFSAEFPKEGPSILRIQQVVRGDSAAYFCASSLDHGAANTEAFFGQGTRLTVV.

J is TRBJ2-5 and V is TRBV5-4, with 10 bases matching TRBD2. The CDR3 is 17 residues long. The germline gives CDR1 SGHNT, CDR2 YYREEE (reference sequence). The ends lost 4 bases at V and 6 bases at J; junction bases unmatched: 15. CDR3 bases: TGTGCCAGCAGCCCGGGCCCAGCGGGAGGGCCAGCAAAGACCCAGTACTTC. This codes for CASSPGPAGGPAKTQYF.

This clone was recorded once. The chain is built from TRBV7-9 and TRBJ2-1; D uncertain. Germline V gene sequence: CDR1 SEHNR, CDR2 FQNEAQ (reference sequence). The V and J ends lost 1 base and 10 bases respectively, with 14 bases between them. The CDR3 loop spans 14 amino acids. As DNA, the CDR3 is TGTGCCAGCAGCTTAGTGTTGGCCGGCCTAGAGCAGTTCTTC. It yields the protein CASSLVLAGLEQFF.

The CDR3 is CASTNPFYGYTF. CDR3 nucleotide sequence: TGTGCCAGCACCAACCCGTTTTATGGCTACACCTTC. The chain employs TRBV5-4 and TRBJ1-2; D unclear. The germline CDR1 and CDR2 sequences are SGHNT and YYREEE (reference sequence). This CDR3 region has 12 residues. The V end lost 6 bases, the J end lost 5 bases, and 11 bases lay between the germline ends. Supplemented by reference TRBV5-4 and TRBJ1-2, the full variable domain reads ETGVTQSPTHLIKTRGQQVTLRCSSQSGHNTVSWYQQALGQGPQFIFQYYREEENGRGNFPPRFSGLQFPNYSSELNVNALELDDSALYLCASTNPFYGYTFGSGTRLTVV.

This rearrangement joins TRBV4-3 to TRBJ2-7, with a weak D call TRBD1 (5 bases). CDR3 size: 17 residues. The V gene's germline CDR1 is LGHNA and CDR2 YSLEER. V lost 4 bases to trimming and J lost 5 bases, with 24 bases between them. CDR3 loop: CASSPSVPSEGVHEQYF. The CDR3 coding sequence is TGCGCCAGCAGCCCCTCGGTGCCGTCGGAAGGGGTCCACGAGCAGTACTTC.

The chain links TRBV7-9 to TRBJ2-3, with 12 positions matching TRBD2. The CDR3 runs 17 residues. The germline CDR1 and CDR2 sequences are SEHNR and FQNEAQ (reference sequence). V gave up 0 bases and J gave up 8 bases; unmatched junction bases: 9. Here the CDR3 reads CASSLAVASGRAATQYF. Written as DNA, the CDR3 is TGTGCCAGCAGCTTAGCCGTGGCTAGCGGGAGGGCCGCTACGCAGTATTTT.

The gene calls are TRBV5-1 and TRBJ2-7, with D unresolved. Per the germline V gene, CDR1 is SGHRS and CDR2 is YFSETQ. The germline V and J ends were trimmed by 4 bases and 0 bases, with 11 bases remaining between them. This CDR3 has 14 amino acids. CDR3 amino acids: CASSPVTDSYEQYF. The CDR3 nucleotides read TGCGCCAGCAGCCCAGTGACGGACTCCTACGAGCAGTACTTC.

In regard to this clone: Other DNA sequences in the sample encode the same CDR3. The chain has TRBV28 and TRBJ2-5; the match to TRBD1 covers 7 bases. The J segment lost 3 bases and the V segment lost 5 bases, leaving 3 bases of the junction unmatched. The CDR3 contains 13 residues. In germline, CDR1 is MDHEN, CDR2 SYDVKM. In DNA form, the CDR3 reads TGTGCCAGCAGTCTAGACAGGGAAGAGACCCAGTACTTC. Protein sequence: CASSLDREETQYF.

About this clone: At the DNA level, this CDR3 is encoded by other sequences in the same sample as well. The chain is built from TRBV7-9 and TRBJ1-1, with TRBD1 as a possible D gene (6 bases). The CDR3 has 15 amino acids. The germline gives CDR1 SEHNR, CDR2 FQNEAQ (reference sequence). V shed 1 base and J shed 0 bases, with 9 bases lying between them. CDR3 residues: CASSLVGGLNTEAFF. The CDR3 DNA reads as TGTGCCAGCAGCTTAGTGGGGGGCCTGAACACTGAAGCTTTCTTT.

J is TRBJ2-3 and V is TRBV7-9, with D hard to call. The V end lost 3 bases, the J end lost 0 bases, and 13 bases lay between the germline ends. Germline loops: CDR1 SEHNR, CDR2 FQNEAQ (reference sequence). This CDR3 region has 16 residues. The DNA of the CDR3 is TGTGCCAGCAGCTTTAACGTCCTGGTGAGCACAGATACGCAGTATTTT. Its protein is CASSFNVLVSTDTQYF.

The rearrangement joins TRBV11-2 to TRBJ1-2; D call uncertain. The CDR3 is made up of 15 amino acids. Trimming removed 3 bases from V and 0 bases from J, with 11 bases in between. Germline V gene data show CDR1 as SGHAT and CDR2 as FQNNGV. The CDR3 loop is CASSFAGLANYGYTF. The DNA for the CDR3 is TGTGCCAGCAGCTTTGCCGGATTAGCTAACTATGGCTACACCTTC. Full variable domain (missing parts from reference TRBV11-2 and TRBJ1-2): EAGVAQSPRYKIIEKRQSVAFWCNPISGHATLYWYQQILGQGPKLLIQFQNNGVVDDSQLPKDRFSAERLKGVDSTLKIQPAKLEDSAVYLCASSFAGLANYGYTFGSGTRLTVV.

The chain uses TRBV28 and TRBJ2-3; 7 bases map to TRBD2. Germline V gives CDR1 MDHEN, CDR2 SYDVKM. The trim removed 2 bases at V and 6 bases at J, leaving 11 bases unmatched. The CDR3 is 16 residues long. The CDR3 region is CASSLPGTINVDTQYF. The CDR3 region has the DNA TGTGCCAGCAGTTTACCCGGGACTATTAATGTGGATACGCAGTATTTT.

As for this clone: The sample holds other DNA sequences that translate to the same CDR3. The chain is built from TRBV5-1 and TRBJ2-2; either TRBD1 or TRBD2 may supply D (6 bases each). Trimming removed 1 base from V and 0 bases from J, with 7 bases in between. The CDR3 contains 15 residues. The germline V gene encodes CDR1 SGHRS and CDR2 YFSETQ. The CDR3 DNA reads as TGCGCCAGCAGCTTGCGGGGGCCGAACACCGGGGAGCTGTTTTTT. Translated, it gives CASSLRGPNTGELFF.

The CDR3 DNA follows: TGTGCCAGCTCACCTCTGGAGGGGCGTTACAATGAGCAGTTCTTC. Its protein product is CASSPLEGRYNEQFF. This chain uses TRBV18 with TRBJ2-1; TRBD2 is a possible D gene (6 bases). The CDR3 totals 15 residues. Germline-derived CDR1 and CDR2 are KGHSH and LQKENI. Trimming shortened V by 3 bases and J by 4 bases, and 13 bases separated the two germline ends.